The 16 T cell receptor beta chains below come from one sample, sequenced in a study of blood T cell repertoires in COVID-19 (dated by TCRdb to the early 2020s). Preparation of the library involved the immunoSEQ multiplex PCR assay. In TCRdb, the immuneACCESS table is reduced to in-frame sequences with V and J assigned. These tables do not hold every clone; where another copy was compared, an unresolved V gene accounts for under half, and the others remain unexplained. The sample table records about 100,000 clones; 88% of these occur just once. The ten largest make up more than 9.5% of the sample. Input material: peripheral blood. The receptor set was obtained from a man older than 75 with acute or convalescent COVID-19.

The DNA for the CDR3 is TGTGCCAGCAGCTCGGGACAGGGTGACACTGAAGCTTTCTTT. Amino acid sequence: CASSSGQGDTEAFF. The V and J genes are TRBV5-4 and TRBJ1-1, with 9 nucleotides matching TRBD1. Trimming removed 3 bases from V and 3 bases from J; junction bases left unmatched: 3. The germline V gene encodes CDR1 SGHNT and CDR2 YYREEE (reference sequence). The CDR3 is made up of 14 amino acids.

This chain links TRBV6-5 with TRBJ2-7; 9 nucleotides agree with TRBD1. The CDR3 has 14 residues. Germline V gives CDR1 MNHEY, CDR2 SVGAGI. With 6 bases clipped from V and 0 bases from J, the junction kept 3 bases outside the gene matches. The CDR3 coding sequence is TGTGCCAGCAGAGAGACAGGGGGCTCCTACGAGCAGTACTTC. The encoded protein is CASRETGGSYEQYF.

The chain is built from TRBV3-1 (or the pseudogene TRBV3-2) and TRBJ1-2, with D perhaps TRBD1 (6 bases). The CDR3 length is 14 residues. Trimming stripped 4 bases from V and 8 bases from J, with 17 bases between. Germline CDR1 LGHDT, CDR2 YNNKEL (reference sequence). The CDR3 spells CASSPLGAGEGYTF. In DNA, the CDR3 is TGTGCCAGCAGCCCCCTCGGGGCAGGGGAAGGCTACACCTTC.

The rearrangement links TRBV27 to TRBJ2-7; 11 nucleotides line up with TRBD2. The junction had 13 bases not matched to a gene; V was cut back by 3 bases and J by 6 bases. CDR3 size: 17 residues. CDR1 MNHEY and CDR2 SMNVEV come from the germline V gene (reference sequence). CDR3 region: CASSLRGLAGRVGEQYF. CDR3 sequence (DNA): TGTGCCAGCAGTTTGCGCGGACTAGCGGGCAGGGTTGGCGAGCAGTACTTC.

The chain uses TRBV10-3 and TRBJ1-1; 10 bases fit TRBD1. The CDR3 is 13 amino acids. V trimming: 6 bases; J trimming: 7 bases; junction bases outside the gene matches: 5. Germline CDR1 is ENHRY and CDR2 is SYGVKD. The CDR3 loop is CAIRTGGMVEAFF. In DNA, the CDR3 is TGTGCCATCAGGACAGGGGGCATGGTTGAAGCTTTCTTT.

The chain has TRBV29-1 and TRBJ2-5, with 8 nucleotides matching TRBD2. The J segment lost 5 bases and the V segment lost 1 base, leaving 12 bases of the junction unmatched. The CDR3 runs to 16 residues. CDR1 SQVTM and CDR2 ANQGSEA come from the germline V gene. CDR3 coding DNA: TGCAGCGTTGAAGGGTTTGCAGCGGGAGTGTGGGAGACCCAGTACTTC. It translates to CSVEGFAAGVWETQYF.

The chain couples TRBV19 to TRBJ1-1; weak D call: TRBD1 (6 bases). Germline CDR1 and CDR2: LNHDA and SQIVND (reference sequence). Trimming pared 3 bases from V and 6 bases from J, leaving 14 bases between. This CDR3 has 14 amino acids. CDR3 protein: CASSIIAGVSEAFF. CDR3 sequence (DNA): TGTGCCAGTAGTATTATCGCAGGGGTATCTGAAGCTTTCTTT.

The rearrangement uses TRBV30 and TRBJ2-5; 8 nucleotides agree with TRBD2. The V and J ends lost 5 bases and 3 bases, in that order; junction bases with no gene match: 8. The CDR3 runs 14 residues. Germline V CDR1 and CDR2: GTSNPN, SVGIG (reference sequence). The CDR3 DNA is TGTGCCTGGGGAACTAGCGGTTCTAAAGAGACCCAGTACTTC. This codes for CAWGTSGSKETQYF. Based on the CDR3 plus reference TRBV30 and TRBJ2-5, the full variable domain is SQTIHQWPATLVQPVGSPLSLECTVEGTSNPNLYWYRQAAGRGLQLLFYSVGIGQISSEVPQNLSASRPQDRQFILSSKKLLLSDSGFYLCAWGTSGSKETQYFGPGTRLLVL.

The V call is TRBV5-1, the J call TRBJ2-2; 7 bases line up with TRBD1. V was clipped by 4 bases and J by 4 bases; unmatched bases: 16. This CDR3 comprises 18 residues. Germline V CDR1 and CDR2: SGHRS, YFSETQ. CDR3 protein: CASSPTGQHLTGTGELFF. CDR3 in DNA: TGCGCCAGCAGCCCAACGGGACAGCACTTAACGGGCACCGGGGAGCTGTTTTTT.

The rearrangement joins TRBV9 to TRBJ1-6; TRBD1 aligns across 9 bases. V shed 4 bases and J 7 bases; nucleotides not matched to a gene: 9. This CDR3 is 16 amino acids long. Germline CDR1 SGDLS, CDR2 YYNGEE. DNA of the CDR3: TGTGCCAGCAGCACCCCAGGTGGGACAGGGAATTCACCCCTCCACTTT. Encoded protein: CASSTPGGTGNSPLHF.

This clone was seen a few times. The chain uses TRBV19 and TRBJ1-5, with TRBD1 matching over 10 bases. The CDR3 loop spans 16 amino acids. Germline-derived CDR1 and CDR2 are LNHDA and SQIVND (reference sequence). Losses at the gene ends were 7 bases for V and 6 bases for J; bases not matched to a gene: 12. The CDR3: CASTILGTGAGQPQHF. CDR3 coding DNA: TGTGCCAGTACCATCCTAGGGACAGGGGCAGGTCAGCCCCAGCATTTT.

This clone was counted a single time. The chain has TRBV7-9 and TRBJ1-5, with 9 positions matching TRBD1. The V gene's germline CDR1 is SEHNR and CDR2 FQNEAQ (reference sequence). The CDR3 loop spans 16 amino acids. V lost 5 bases and J lost 2; bases outside the gene matches: 7. The CDR3 spells CASSPSDRGGNQPQHF. The CDR3 nucleotides are TGTGCCAGCAGCCCCTCGGACAGGGGAGGCAATCAGCCCCAGCATTTT.

The J gene is TRBJ2-2, the V gene TRBV10-3; 10 bases line up with TRBD2. V shed 0 bases, J shed 5 bases, and the junction held 6 bases outside the gene matches. Germline V CDR1 and CDR2: ENHRY, SYGVKD. The length of the CDR3 is 17 residues. The CDR3 nucleotides are TGTGCCATCAGTGAGTCGCAAGCGGGGGGGCCGACCGGGGAGCTGTTTTTT. It translates to CAISESQAGGPTGELFF.

In regard to this clone: At one of its ends the junction is not consistent with the germline gene, which may arise from a read error. This rearrangement joins TRBV29-1 to TRBJ1-2; D call uncertain. In germline, CDR1 is SQVTM, CDR2 ANQGSEA. The CDR3 extends over 11 amino acids. The CDR3 here is CSFDEEYGYTF. As DNA, the CDR3 is TGCAGCTTTGACGAGGAGTATGGCTACACCTTC.

The V and J genes are TRBV18 and TRBJ2-3; D is possibly TRBD1 (6 bases). This CDR3 contains 14 residues. V gave up 4 bases and J gave up 4 bases, with 12 bases separating them. Per the germline V gene, CDR1 is KGHSH and CDR2 is LQKENI. CDR3 in amino acids: CASSQGQQADTQYF. For the CDR3, the DNA is TGTGCCAGCTCACAGGGACAACAGGCAGATACGCAGTATTTT. Supplemented by reference TRBV18 and TRBJ2-3, the full variable domain reads NAGVMQNPRHLVRRRGQEARLRCSPMKGHSHVYWYRQLPEEGLKFMVYLQKENIIDESGMPKERFSAEFPKEGPSILRIQQVVRGDSAAYFCASSQGQQADTQYFGPGTRLTVL.

The chain is built from TRBV5-5 and TRBJ2-5; D is undetermined. Germline V gene data show CDR1 as SGHKS and CDR2 as YYEKEE (reference sequence). The CDR3 spans 12 residues. Trimming stripped 4 bases from V and 4 bases from J, with 8 bases between. The CDR3 here is CASSLLRETQYF. CDR3 DNA sequence: TGTGCCAGCAGCCTTCTACGAGAGACCCAGTACTTC.